Presented here are 22 T cell receptor beta chains from one specimen sequenced in a study of radiotherapy plus CTLA-4 blockade in lung cancer. Produced via immunoSEQ multiplex PCR; TCRdb's table is partial and in-frame only. Seen here are around 130,000 clones, 85% to 90% observed once, and the top ten hold 6.9%. Sequencing used peripheral blood, obtained from a patient treated with radiotherapy plus ipilimumab. The source is a human donor with non-small cell lung cancer that progressed on radiotherapy plus ipilimumab.

This clone is a singleton in its sample. V and J are TRBV6-1 and TRBJ2-1, with D perhaps being TRBD1 or TRBD2 (5 bases each). CDR3 size: 16 residues. The germline V gene has CDR1 MNHNS and CDR2 SASEGT. The V end lost 3 bases, the J end lost 6 bases, and 18 bases lay between the germline ends. The DNA for the CDR3 is TGTGCCAGCAGTGACGCCGGGACCCCCAGATCCAATGAGCAGTTCTTC. Its protein is CASSDAGTPRSNEQFF.

The chain is built from TRBV4-1 and TRBJ1-5, with a weak D call TRBD1 (5 bases). Trimming cost V 3 bases and J 0 bases, with 9 bases left between them. CDR1 and CDR2 (germline): MGHRA, YSYEKL. CDR3 length: 15 amino acids. The CDR3 sequence: CASSHPGSSNQPQHF. CDR3 nucleotide sequence: TGCGCCAGCAGCCATCCAGGGAGTAGCAATCAGCCCCAGCATTTT.

This clone turned up a few times. The gene calls are TRBV5-1 and TRBJ2-7; 9 nucleotides match TRBD2. The V segment lost 5 bases and the J segment 2 bases; nucleotides outside the gene matches: 14. This CDR3 has 17 amino acids. The germline V gene has CDR1 SGHRS and CDR2 YFSETQ. The DNA for the CDR3 is TGCGCCAGCAGTTCTATTGGGGGCGCGGGAGGGACCTACGAGCAGTACTTC. Protein product: CASSSIGGAGGTYEQYF.

The gene calls are TRBV2 and TRBJ1-1; no firm D call. CDR3 length: 10 amino acids. Germline-derived CDR1 and CDR2 are SNHLY and FYNNEI. The V end lost 2 bases, the J end lost 10 bases, and 5 bases lay between the germline ends. CDR3 in amino acids: CASSESGAFF. DNA of the CDR3: TGTGCCAGCAGTGAATCGGGAGCTTTCTTT.

The chain joins TRBV6-6 to TRBJ2-5; D possibly corresponds to TRBD2 (7 bases). Germline-derived CDR1 and CDR2 are MNHNY and SVGAGI (reference sequence). Trimming took 2 bases from V and 5 from J, leaving 15 bases between them. The CDR3 runs 15 residues. The CDR3, as DNA: TGTGCCAGCAGTTACGACCGGGGGGCGAGCGAGACCCAGTACTTC. It translates to CASSYDRGASETQYF.

CDR3 sequence: CASTSTVWETQYF. The CDR3 nucleotides are TGTGCCAGCACCTCAACCGTATGGGAGACCCAGTACTTC. The chain links TRBV28 to TRBJ2-5; D is uncertain. Germline V gives CDR1 MDHEN, CDR2 SYDVKM. The CDR3 consists of 13 residues. Trimming removed 7 bases at V and 5 bases at J, with 14 bases between. The whole variable domain, remainder taken from reference TRBV28 and TRBJ2-5, is DVKVTQSSRYLVKRTGEKVFLECVQDMDHENMFWYRQDPGLGLRLIYFSYDVKMKEKGDIPEGYSVSREKKERFSLILESASTNQTSMYLCASTSTVWETQYFGPGTRLLVL.

This clone was counted only a few times. The chain carries TRBV7-9 and TRBJ1-4; no definite D call. The CDR3 spans 13 residues. The ends were cut back, 8 bases at V and 6 bases at J, with 13 bases in the middle. Germline CDR1 reads SEHNR; CDR2 reads FQNEAQ (reference sequence). CDR3 residues: CASQQGLDEKLFF. CDR3 coding DNA: TGTGCCAGCCAGCAAGGGTTGGATGAAAAACTGTTTTTT.

This clone was detected a few times. J is TRBJ1-1 and V is TRBV6-7; TRBD1 might be the D (6 bases). TRBV6-7 is filed as an ORF, its function uncertain. V shed 6 bases and J shed 3 bases, with 20 bases lying between them. The CDR3 is made up of 16 amino acids. The CDR3 sequence is CASRYPTGGMYTEAFF. DNA for the CDR3: TGTGCCAGCAGGTATCCGACAGGTGGAATGTACACTGAAGCTTTCTTT.

The J gene is TRBJ2-1, the V gene TRBV4-1; 7 bases agree with TRBD1. V was pared by 7 bases and J by 0 bases, with 6 bases of the junction left unmatched. Germline CDR1 is MGHRA and CDR2 is YSYEKL. This CDR3 spans 15 amino acids. The CDR3 sequence is CASTTGASSYNEQFF. As DNA, the CDR3 is TGCGCCAGCACCACAGGGGCCAGCTCCTACAATGAGCAGTTCTTC.

This clone has a handful of counts. The chain couples TRBV19 to TRBJ1-5; D is possibly TRBD1 (5 bases). The V gene lost 5 bases and the J gene lost 0 bases, with 17 bases spanning the gap. The CDR3 runs 17 residues. CDR1 LNHDA and CDR2 SQIVND come from the germline V gene (reference sequence). CDR3 bases: TGTGCCAGTAGTGCAGGTCAGGGCAGAGGTAGCAATCAGCCCCAGCATTTT. Protein: CASSAGQGRGSNQPQHF.

The V gene is TRBV6-5, the J gene TRBJ2-3, with 14 bases aligning to TRBD2. The CDR3 contains 15 residues. CDR1 and CDR2 from the germline V gene are MNHEY and SVGAGI. V was pared by 4 bases and J by 13 bases, with 10 bases of the junction left unmatched. Here the CDR3 DNA reads TGTGCCAGCAGTTCTGGGACTAGCGGGAGTAACCCCGAGTATTTT. Its translation is CASSSGTSGSNPEYF.

The V gene is TRBV5-1, the J gene TRBJ2-1; possibly TRBD2 for D (6 bases). The V end was cut by 4 bases, the J end by 3 bases, with 14 bases between. From germline, CDR1 is SGHRS and CDR2 YFSETQ. The CDR3 is made up of 15 amino acids. The CDR3 region has the DNA TGCGCCAGCAGCCCCGGGGGATTTAGCTACAATGAGCAGTTCTTC. Its translation is CASSPGGFSYNEQFF.

The V gene is TRBV19, the J gene TRBJ1-1; D unclear. Looked up from germline, CDR1 is LNHDA and CDR2 is SQIVND (reference sequence). V was trimmed by 3 bases and J by 0 bases, leaving 11 bases between them. The CDR3 totals 15 residues. The CDR3 loop is CASSIRTDMNTEAFF. CDR3 coding DNA: TGTGCCAGTAGTATTAGGACGGATATGAACACTGAAGCTTTCTTT.

Turning to this clone: An end of the junction differs from the germline gene, which may be a read error. At the DNA level, this CDR3 is encoded by other sequences in the same sample as well. The gene calls are TRBV4-1 and TRBJ1-4; maybe TRBD1 (5 bases). The CDR3 totals 17 residues. CDR1 is MGHRA, CDR2 YSYEKL, per germline. CDR3 protein: CASSHPPWGETNEKLFF. The CDR3 DNA reads as TGCGCCAGCAGCCACCCCCCCTGGGGGGAGACTAATGAAAAACTGTTCTTT.

The V call is TRBV5-1, the J call TRBJ2-5; 11 nucleotides line up with TRBD2. The junction had 0 bases not matched to a gene; V was cut back by 2 bases and J by 3 bases. Per germline, CDR1 SGHRS and CDR2 YFSETQ. CDR3 length: 14 amino acids. As DNA, the CDR3 is TGCGCCAGCAGCTTACTAGCGGGAGAAGAGACCCAGTACTTC. It specifies CASSLLAGEETQYF.

The chain uses TRBV5-5 and TRBJ2-7, with 8 positions matching TRBD1. The CDR3 sequence is 15 residues long. Losses at the gene ends were 4 bases for V and 3 bases for J; bases not matched to a gene: 9. Germline loops: CDR1 SGHKS, CDR2 YYEKEE (reference sequence). The CDR3 DNA reads TGTGCCAGCAGCCGTCCGGACAGGGATATCTACGAGCAGTACTTC. Translation gives CASSRPDRDIYEQYF.

The chain joins TRBV19 to TRBJ2-1, with 10 bases aligning to TRBD2. Trimming at V came to 0 bases and at J to 1 base, leaving 6 bases not matched to a gene. This CDR3 contains 18 residues. The germline V gene encodes CDR1 LNHDA and CDR2 SQIVND (reference sequence). CDR3 sequence (DNA): TGTGCCAGTAGTATAGATCTCCTAGCGGGAGCTTCCTACAATGAGCAGTTCTTC. This sequence encodes CASSIDLLAGASYNEQFF.

With respect to this clone: Other DNA sequences in the same sample also yield this CDR3. This chain links TRBV5-1 with TRBJ1-1; D unclear. V lost 4 bases to trimming and J lost 0 bases, with 7 bases between them. CDR1 SGHRS and CDR2 YFSETQ come from the germline V gene. This CDR3 comprises 13 residues. CDR3 protein: CASSLVVNTEAFF. DNA of the CDR3: TGCGCCAGCAGCCTGGTGGTGAACACTGAAGCTTTCTTT.

The chain couples TRBV27 to TRBJ2-3; 9 bases line up with TRBD1. The V and J ends lost 6 bases and 5 bases, in that order; junction bases with no gene match: 9. Germline CDR1 is MNHEY and CDR2 is SMNVEV (reference sequence). The CDR3 has 15 residues. CDR3 bases: TGTGCCAGCAGACTCCCGGGGACAGGGAAAGATACGCAGTATTTT. It translates to CASRLPGTGKDTQYF.

This sequence joins TRBV25-1 and TRBJ2-1; a weak D match, TRBD2 (5 bases). There are 14 residues in the CDR3. V was trimmed by 2 bases and J by 6 bases, leaving 11 bases between them. Germline assignment: CDR1 MGHDK and CDR2 SYGVNS. CDR3 nucleotides: TGTGCCAGCAGTGAAATCGATAGCGTCAATGAGCAGTTCTTC. Protein product: CASSEIDSVNEQFF. The full variable domain, completed using reference TRBV25-1 and TRBJ2-1, is EADIYQTPRYLVIGTGKKITLECSQTMGHDKMYWYQQDPGMELHLIHYSYGVNSTEKGDLSSESTVSRIRTEHFPLTLESARPSHTSQYLCASSEIDSVNEQFFGPGTRLTVL.

In this sample, this clone turned up once. V gene TRBV6-6 combines with J gene TRBJ2-7, with 8 bases identical to TRBD2. Germline assignment: CDR1 MNHNY and CDR2 SVGAGI (reference sequence). Trimming removed 6 bases from V and 3 bases from J; junction bases left unmatched: 13. CDR3 length equals 16 residues. CDR3 loop: CASSPLALAGYYEQYF. The CDR3 DNA reads as TGTGCCAGCAGCCCCCTGGCGCTAGCGGGTTACTACGAGCAGTACTTC.

This chain links TRBV5-1 with TRBJ2-2; D is tentatively TRBD1 or TRBD2 (5 bases each). There are 15 residues in the CDR3. The V gene's germline CDR1 is SGHRS and CDR2 YFSETQ. Trimming left V 0 bases short and J 2 bases short, with 8 bases between. This CDR3 reads CASSLDGDNTGELFF. The CDR3 bases are TGCGCCAGCAGCTTGGATGGGGACAACACCGGGGAGCTGTTTTTT.